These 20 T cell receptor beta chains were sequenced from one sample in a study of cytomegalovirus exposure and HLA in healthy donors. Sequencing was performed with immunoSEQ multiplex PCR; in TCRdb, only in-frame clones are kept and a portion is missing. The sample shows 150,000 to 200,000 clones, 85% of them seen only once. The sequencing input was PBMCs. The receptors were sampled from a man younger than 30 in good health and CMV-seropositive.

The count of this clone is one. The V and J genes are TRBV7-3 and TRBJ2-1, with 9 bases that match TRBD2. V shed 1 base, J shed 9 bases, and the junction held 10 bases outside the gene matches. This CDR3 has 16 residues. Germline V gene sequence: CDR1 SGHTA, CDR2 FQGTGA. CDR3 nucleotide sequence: TGTGCCAGCAGCTTAAGACCCGCTGGGACTAGCACTGAGCAGTTCTTC. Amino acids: CASSLRPAGTSTEQFF. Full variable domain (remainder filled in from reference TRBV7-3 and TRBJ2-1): GAGVSQTPSNKVTEKGKYVELRCDPISGHTALYWYRQSLGQGPEFLIYFQGTGAADDSGLPNDRFFAVRPEGSVSTLKIQRTERGDSAVYLCASSLRPAGTSTEQFFGPGTRLTVL.

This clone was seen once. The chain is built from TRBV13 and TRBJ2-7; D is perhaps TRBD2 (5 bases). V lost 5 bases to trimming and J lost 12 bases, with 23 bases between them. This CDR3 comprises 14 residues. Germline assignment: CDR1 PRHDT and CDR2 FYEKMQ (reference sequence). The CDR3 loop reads CASSQSLRGSRLYF. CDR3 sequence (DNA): TGTGCCAGCAGCCAGAGTCTGCGAGGGTCTCGCCTGTACTTC.

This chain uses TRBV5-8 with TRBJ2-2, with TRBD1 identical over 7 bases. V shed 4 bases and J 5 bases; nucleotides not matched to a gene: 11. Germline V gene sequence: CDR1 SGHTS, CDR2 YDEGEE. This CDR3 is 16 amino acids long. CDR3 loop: CASSLTGQPGTGELFF. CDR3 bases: TGTGCCAGCAGCCTGACGGGACAGCCTGGAACCGGGGAGCTGTTTTTT.

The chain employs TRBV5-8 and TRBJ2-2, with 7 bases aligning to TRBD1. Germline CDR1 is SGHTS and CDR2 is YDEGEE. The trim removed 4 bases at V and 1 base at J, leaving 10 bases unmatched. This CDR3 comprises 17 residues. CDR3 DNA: TGTGCCAGCAGCCACAGGAGGAGACAGGGGAACACCGGGGAGCTGTTTTTT. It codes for CASSHRRRQGNTGELFF.

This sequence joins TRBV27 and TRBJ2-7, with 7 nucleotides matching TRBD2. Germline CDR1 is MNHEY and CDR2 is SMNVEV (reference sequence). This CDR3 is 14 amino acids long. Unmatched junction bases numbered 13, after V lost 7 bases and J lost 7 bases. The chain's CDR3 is CASTGVGVGREQYF. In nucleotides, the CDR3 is TGTGCCAGCACCGGGGTGGGGGTCGGGAGGGAGCAGTACTTC.

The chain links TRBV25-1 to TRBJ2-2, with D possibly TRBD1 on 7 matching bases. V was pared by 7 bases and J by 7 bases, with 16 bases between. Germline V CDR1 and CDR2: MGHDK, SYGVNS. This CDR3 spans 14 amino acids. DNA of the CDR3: TGTGCCAGCATGGGGGGCAGGGGGGTCGGGGAGCTGTTTTTT. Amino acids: CASMGGRGVGELFF.

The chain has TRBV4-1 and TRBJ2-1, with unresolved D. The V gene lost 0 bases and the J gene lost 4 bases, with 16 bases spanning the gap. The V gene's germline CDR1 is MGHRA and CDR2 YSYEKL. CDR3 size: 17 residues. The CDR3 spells CASSQEWLETFYNEQFF. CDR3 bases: TGCGCCAGCAGCCAAGAATGGTTGGAGACTTTTTACAATGAGCAGTTCTTC.

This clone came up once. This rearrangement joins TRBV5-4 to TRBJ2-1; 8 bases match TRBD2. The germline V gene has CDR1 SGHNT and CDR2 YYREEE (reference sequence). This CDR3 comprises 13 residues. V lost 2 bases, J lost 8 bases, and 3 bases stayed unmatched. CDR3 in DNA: TGTGCCAGCAGCTTCGGGAGGGAGGATGAGCAGTTCTTC. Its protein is CASSFGREDEQFF.

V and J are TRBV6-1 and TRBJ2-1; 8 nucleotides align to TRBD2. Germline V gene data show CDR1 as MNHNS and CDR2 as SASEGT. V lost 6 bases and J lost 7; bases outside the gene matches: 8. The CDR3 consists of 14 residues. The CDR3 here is CASSSRGGRNEQFF. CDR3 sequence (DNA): TGTGCCAGCAGCTCACGGGGGGGTAGGAATGAGCAGTTCTTC.

CDR3 sequence (DNA): TGTGCCAGCAGCTTTTGGGGGGGGGTGAGCACAGATACGCAGTATTTT. Its protein is CASSFWGGVSTDTQYF. The chain joins TRBV5-4 to TRBJ2-3; 7 bases match TRBD2. Germline CDR1 reads SGHNT; CDR2 reads YYREEE (reference sequence). The V segment lost 2 bases and the J segment 0 bases; nucleotides outside the gene matches: 6. There are 16 residues in the CDR3.

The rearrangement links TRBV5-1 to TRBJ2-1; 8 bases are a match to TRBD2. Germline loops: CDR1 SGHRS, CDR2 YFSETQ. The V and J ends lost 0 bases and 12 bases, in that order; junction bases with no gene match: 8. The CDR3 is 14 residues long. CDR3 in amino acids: CASSLVEAGDGQFF. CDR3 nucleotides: TGCGCCAGCAGCTTGGTTGAAGCGGGGGACGGGCAGTTCTTC.

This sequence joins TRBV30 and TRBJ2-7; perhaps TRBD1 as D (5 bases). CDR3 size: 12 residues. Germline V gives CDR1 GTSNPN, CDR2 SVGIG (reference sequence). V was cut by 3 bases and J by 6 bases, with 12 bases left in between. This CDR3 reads CAWRTDRSEQYF. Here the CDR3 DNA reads TGTGCCTGGAGGACAGATAGAAGCGAGCAGTACTTC.

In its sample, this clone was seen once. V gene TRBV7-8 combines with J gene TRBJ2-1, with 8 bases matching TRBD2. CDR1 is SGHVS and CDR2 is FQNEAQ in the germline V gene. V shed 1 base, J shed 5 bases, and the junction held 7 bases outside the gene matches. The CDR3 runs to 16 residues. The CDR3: CASSLGVAGYDNEQFF. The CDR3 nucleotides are TGTGCCAGCAGCTTAGGGGTAGCGGGATACGACAATGAGCAGTTCTTC.

CDR3 loop: CASSAGTGDEQYF. In nucleotides, the CDR3 is TGTGCCAGTAGTGCGGGGACAGGGGACGAGCAGTACTTC. The chain is built from TRBV19 and TRBJ2-7, with 10 bases that match TRBD1. V lost 5 bases, J lost 5 bases, and 3 bases stayed unmatched. CDR3 length: 13 amino acids. From germline, CDR1 is LNHDA and CDR2 SQIVND (reference sequence).

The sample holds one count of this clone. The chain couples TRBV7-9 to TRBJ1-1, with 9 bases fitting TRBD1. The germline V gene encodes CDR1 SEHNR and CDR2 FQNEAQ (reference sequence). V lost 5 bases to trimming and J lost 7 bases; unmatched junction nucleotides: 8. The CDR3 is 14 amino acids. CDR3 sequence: CASSPGDRESEAFF. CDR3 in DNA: TGTGCCAGCAGCCCCGGGGACAGGGAGAGTGAAGCTTTCTTT.

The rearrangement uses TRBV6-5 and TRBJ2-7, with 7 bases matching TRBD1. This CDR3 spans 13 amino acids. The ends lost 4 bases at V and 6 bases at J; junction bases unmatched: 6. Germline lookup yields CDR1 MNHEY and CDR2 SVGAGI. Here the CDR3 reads CASSSLQGTEQYF. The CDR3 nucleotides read TGTGCCAGCAGTTCCCTACAGGGGACCGAGCAGTACTTC.

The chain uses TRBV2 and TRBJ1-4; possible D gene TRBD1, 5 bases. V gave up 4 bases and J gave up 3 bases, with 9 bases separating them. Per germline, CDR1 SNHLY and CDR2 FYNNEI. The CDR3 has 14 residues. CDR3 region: CASSADSSNEKLFF. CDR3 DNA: TGTGCCAGCAGTGCCGACAGTTCTAATGAAAAACTGTTTTTT.

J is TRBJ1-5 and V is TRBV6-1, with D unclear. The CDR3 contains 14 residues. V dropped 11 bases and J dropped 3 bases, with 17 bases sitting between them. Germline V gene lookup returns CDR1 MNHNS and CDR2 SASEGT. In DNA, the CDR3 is TGTGCCCTCGGGGAGGAAACCACCAATCAGCCCCAGCATTTT. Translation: CALGEETTNQPQHF.

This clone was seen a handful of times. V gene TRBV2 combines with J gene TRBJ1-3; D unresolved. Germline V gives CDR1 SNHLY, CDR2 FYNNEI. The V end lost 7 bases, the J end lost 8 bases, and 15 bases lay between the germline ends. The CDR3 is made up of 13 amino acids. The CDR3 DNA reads TGTGCCAGCATGGCCCGCAGGAGGGACACCATATATTTT. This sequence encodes CASMARRRDTIYF.

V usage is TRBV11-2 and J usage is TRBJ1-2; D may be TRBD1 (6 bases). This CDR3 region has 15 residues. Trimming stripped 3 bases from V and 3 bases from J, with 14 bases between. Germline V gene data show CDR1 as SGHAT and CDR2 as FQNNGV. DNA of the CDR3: TGTGCCAGCAGCTTGGACAGCAGGACCCACTATGGCTACACCTTC. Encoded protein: CASSLDSRTHYGYTF. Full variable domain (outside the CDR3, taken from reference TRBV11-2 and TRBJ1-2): EAGVAQSPRYKIIEKRQSVAFWCNPISGHATLYWYQQILGQGPKLLIQFQNNGVVDDSQLPKDRFSAERLKGVDSTLKIQPAKLEDSAVYLCASSLDSRTHYGYTFGSGTRLTVV.